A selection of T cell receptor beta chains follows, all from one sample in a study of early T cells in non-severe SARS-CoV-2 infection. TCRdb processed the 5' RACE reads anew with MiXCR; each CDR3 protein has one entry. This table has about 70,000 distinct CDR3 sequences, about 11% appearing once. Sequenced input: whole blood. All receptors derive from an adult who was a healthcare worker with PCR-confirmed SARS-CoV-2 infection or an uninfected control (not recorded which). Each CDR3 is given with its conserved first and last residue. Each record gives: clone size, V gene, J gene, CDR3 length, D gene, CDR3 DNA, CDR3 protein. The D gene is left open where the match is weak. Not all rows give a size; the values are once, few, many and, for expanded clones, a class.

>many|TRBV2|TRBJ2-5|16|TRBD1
TGTGCCAGCAGTTACCACTACAGGGGAGCCCAAGAGACCCAGTACTTC
CASSYHYRGAQETQYF
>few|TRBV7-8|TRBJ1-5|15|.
TGTGCCAGCAGCTTAGTCGAGGCGGTTTATCAGCCCCAGCATTTT
CASSLVEAVYQPQHF
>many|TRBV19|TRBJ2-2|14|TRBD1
TGTGCCAGCGGGACAGGGGGCTACACCGGGGAGCTGTTTTTT
CASGTGGYTGELFF
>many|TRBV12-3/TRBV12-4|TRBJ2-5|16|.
TGTGCCAGCAGCCCCGCAGAGACGAGGTACCAAGAGACCCAGTACTTC
CASSPAETRYQETQYF
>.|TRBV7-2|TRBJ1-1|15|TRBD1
TGTGCCAGCAGCTTTGAGAGGGGGCGTCACACTGAAGCTTTCTTT
CASSFERGRHTEAFF
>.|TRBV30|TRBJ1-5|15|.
TGTGCCTGGAGTCCTCCCCGCACGAGCAATCAGCCCCAGCATTTT
CAWSPPRTSNQPQHF
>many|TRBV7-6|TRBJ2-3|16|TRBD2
TGTGCCAGCATCAGGGCGGGGGGGCCTCGCACAGATACGCAGTATTTT
CASIRAGGPRTDTQYF
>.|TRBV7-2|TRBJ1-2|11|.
TGTGCCAGCAGCTTAGTGGGCGGCTACACCTTC
CASSLVGGYTF
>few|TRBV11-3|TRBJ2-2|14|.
TGTGCCAGCAGCCCCTACAGGGAGGCCGGGGAGCTGTTTTTT
CASSPYREAGELFF
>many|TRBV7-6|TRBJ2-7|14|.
TGTGCCAGCAGCTTAGAGAAGGGATCCTACGAGCAGTACTTC
CASSLEKGSYEQYF
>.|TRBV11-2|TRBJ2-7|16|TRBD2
TGTGCCAGCAGCTTTTATAGCGGGGGGCCTACCTACGAGCAGTACTTC
CASSFYSGGPTYEQYF
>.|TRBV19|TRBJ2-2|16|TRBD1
TGTGCCAGTAGTCCCCGGGACAGGGGGGACACCGGGGAGCTGTTTTTT
CASSPRDRGDTGELFF
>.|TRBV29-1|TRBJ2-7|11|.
TGCAGCGTTGCAGGGAGCTGGGAGCAGTACTTC
CSVAGSWEQYF
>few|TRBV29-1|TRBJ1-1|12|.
TGCAGCGTGCTGAGTGACCACACTGAAGCTTTCTTT
CSVLSDHTEAFF
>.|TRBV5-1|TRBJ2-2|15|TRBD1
TGCGCCAGCAGCTTGGGACAGGGGGCGTCCGGGGAGCTGTTTTTT
CASSLGQGASGELFF
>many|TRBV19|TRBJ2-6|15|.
TGTGCCAGTAAGGGGCGGGGATCTGGGGCCAACGTCCTGACTTTC
CASKGRGSGANVLTF
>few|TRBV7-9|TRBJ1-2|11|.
TGTGCCAGCAGCCCTGGGAGAACCTACACCTTC
CASSPGRTYTF
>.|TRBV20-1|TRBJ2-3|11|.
TGCAGTGCTAGAGTGGTAGATACGCAGTATTTT
CSARVVDTQYF
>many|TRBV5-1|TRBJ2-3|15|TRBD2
TGCGCCAGCAGCCAAAATAGCGGGGCAGCAGATACGCAGTATTTT
CASSQNSGAADTQYF
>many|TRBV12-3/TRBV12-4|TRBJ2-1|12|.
TGTGCCTCGTCAGAGGGTCCCCATGAGCAGTTCTTC
CASSEGPHEQFF
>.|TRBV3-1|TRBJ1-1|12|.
TGTGCCAGCAGGGGTTTGGGGACTGAAGCTTTCTTT
CASRGLGTEAFF
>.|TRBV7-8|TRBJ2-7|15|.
TGTGCCAGCAGCTCCCAGACAGGAAGCTCCTACGAGCAGTACTTC
CASSSQTGSSYEQYF
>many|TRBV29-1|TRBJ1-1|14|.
TGCAGCGTTGAAGAGAGGGGTATGCTGGAGGAAGCTTTCTTT
CSVEERGMLEEAFF
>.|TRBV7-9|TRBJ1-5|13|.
TGTGCCAGCAGCCTAGGGGGGGATCAGCCCCAGCATTTT
CASSLGGDQPQHF
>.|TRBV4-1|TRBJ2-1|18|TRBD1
TGCGCCAGCAGCCGGGACAGGGGGCGGACCTTAACCTACAATGAGCAGTTCTTC
CASSRDRGRTLTYNEQFF
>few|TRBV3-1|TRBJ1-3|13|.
TGTGCCAGCAGCTACGACAGTCCCCTCACCATATATTTT
CASSYDSPLTIYF
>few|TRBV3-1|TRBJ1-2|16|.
TGTGCCAGCAGCCTCAACCCAGCGACAGATAACTATGGCTACACCTTC
CASSLNPATDNYGYTF
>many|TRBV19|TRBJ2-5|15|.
TGTGCCAGTAGTAAGTGGGCAGGGAACCAAGAGACCCAGTACTTC
CASSKWAGNQETQYF
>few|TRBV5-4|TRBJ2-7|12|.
TGTGCCAGCAGCTTTGGGATCTCGGAGCAGTACTTC
CASSFGISEQYF
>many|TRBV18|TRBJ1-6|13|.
TGTGCCAGCTCACCCTACAGGGATTCACCCCTCCACTTT
CASSPYRDSPLHF
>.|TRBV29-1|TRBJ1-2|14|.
TGCAGCGTAAATCTCGGGGGGCCCGCTAGGGGCTACACCTTC
CSVNLGGPARGYTF
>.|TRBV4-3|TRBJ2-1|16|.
TGCGCCAGCAGCCAAGATTCTGGGACTTACTACAATGAGCAGTTCTTC
CASSQDSGTYYNEQFF
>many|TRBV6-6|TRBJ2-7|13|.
TGTGCCAGCAGTTCGGGGATCCTTTACGAGCAGTACTTC
CASSSGILYEQYF
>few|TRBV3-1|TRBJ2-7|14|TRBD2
TGTGCCAGCAGGGCGTCGGGGGGTTCCTACGAGCAGTACTTC
CASRASGGSYEQYF
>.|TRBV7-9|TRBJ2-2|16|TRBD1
TGTGCCAGCAGCCTAACCGGGACAGGGGGCCCCGGGGAGCTGTTTTTT
CASSLTGTGGPGELFF
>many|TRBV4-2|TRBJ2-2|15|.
TGTGCCAGCAGCTTATCTGCTAGGTCCACCGGGGAGCTGTTTTTT
CASSLSARSTGELFF
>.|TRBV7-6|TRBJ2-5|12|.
TGTGCCAGCAGGGCTACGGGGGAGACCCAGTACTTC
CASRATGETQYF
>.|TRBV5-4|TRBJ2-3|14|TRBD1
TGTGCCAGCAACCTAAGACAGGGCCCAGATACGCAGTATTTT
CASNLRQGPDTQYF
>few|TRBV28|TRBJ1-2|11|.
TGTGCCAGCAGTCCCAACTCAGGCTACACCTTC
CASSPNSGYTF
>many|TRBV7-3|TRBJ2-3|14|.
TGTGCCAGCAGTCTCAGCGGCACCACAGATACGCAGTATTTT
CASSLSGTTDTQYF
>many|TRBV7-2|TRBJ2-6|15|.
TGTGCCAGCAGCCCAGGGAACTCTGGGGCCAACGTCCTGACTTTC
CASSPGNSGANVLTF